The clone carrying this T cell receptor (beta chain) is a singleton in its sample. A junction end diverges from the germline sequence, so it may reflect a read error. This record belongs to a study of blood T cells in healthy people across ages. About the research overall: Template switching picked up about one barcoded beta molecule for each two T cells.

A second roughly 7 to 11 cycle PCR used barcoded and J-beta primers. A template-switch adaptor that had 12 random nucleotides put a tag on each cDNA molecule. TCRdb re-called the 5' RACE reads through MiXCR, storing one row per CDR3 protein. The profile covers approximately 1.5 million distinct CDR3 sequences, with approximately 32% appearing a single time and around 11% taken by the ten largest. The CDR3 contains 13 residues. Per germline, CDR1 MNHNS and CDR2 SASEGT. Donor samples were obtained from healthy Caucasian individuals from Russia, aged about 6 to 90. Drawn from each donor were 7.5 to 10 milliliters of peripheral blood.

The sample comprised blood. The V call is TRBV6-1, the J call TRBJ1-2; D remains ambiguous. The sequence derives from a woman in her 30s in good health. CDR3 in amino acids: CASSEGRYYGYTF. In DNA, the CDR3 is TGCGCCAGCAGTGAAGGCAGGTACTATGGCTACACCTTC.